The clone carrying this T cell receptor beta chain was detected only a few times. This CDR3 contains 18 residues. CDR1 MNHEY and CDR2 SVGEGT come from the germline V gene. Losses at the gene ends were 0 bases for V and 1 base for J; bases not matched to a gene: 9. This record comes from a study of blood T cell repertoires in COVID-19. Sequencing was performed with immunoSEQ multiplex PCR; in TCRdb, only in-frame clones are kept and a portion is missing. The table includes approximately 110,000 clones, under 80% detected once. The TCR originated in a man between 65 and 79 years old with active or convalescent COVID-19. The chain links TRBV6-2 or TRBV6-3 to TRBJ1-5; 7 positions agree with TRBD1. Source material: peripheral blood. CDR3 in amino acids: CASSYSLETGRSNQPQHF. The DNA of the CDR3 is TGTGCCAGCAGTTACTCGTTAGAGACAGGGAGAAGCAATCAGCCCCAGCATTTT.